Listed here are 4 T cell receptor beta chains from one sample, sequenced in a study of Graves' ophthalmopathy and Graves' hyperthyroidism. From RNA, the CDR3 regions of TCR beta chains were amplified and sequenced. HTBI-primed RT-PCR formed the first round, and a multiplex PCR formed the second. MiXCR was run by TCRdb on the multiplex PCR reads, yielding one entry per CDR3 protein. The top ten hold roughly 7% of the sample, which has about 380,000 distinct CDR3 sequences, just over 15% seen once. The specimen sequenced was peripheral blood. The receptors were sampled from a young woman with stable Graves' hyperthyroidism.

This clonotype was detected once. A much bigger clone sits one base away, suggesting this may be a read error. The V and J genes are TRBV11-2 and TRBJ2-1, with 8 nucleotides matching TRBD1. V was pared by 5 bases and J by 2 bases, with 5 bases of the junction left unmatched. The length of the CDR3 is 15 residues. The germline CDR1 and CDR2 sequences are SGHAT and FQNNGV. Here the CDR3 DNA reads TGTGCCAGCAGCCCCCGGGACAGGACCTACAATGAGCAGTTCTTC. Its translation is CASSPRDRTYNEQFF.

This clonotype was seen many times. The rearrangement links TRBV19 to TRBJ1-1; a weak D match, TRBD1 (5 bases). This CDR3 is built from 15 residues. Germline loops: CDR1 LNHDA, CDR2 SQIVND (reference sequence). V was shortened by 0 bases and J by 4 bases, with 12 bases between the two germline ends. CDR3 coding DNA: TGTGCCAGTAGTATAGACTCGCAGGGAGCCACTGAAGCTTTCTTT. Protein product: CASSIDSQGATEAFF.

This clonotype was counted between two and nine times. The chain carries TRBV7-9 and TRBJ2-7, with TRBD1 matching 8 bases. This CDR3 comprises 13 residues. Trimming cost V 6 bases and J 0 bases; bases outside gene matches: 1. CDR1 and CDR2 from the germline V gene are SEHNR and FQNEAQ (reference sequence). DNA for the CDR3: TGTGCCAGCAGGACAGGGGCCTCCTACGAGCAGTACTTC. It specifies CASRTGASYEQYF.

The V and J genes are TRBV28 and TRBJ1-1; TRBD1 is a possible D gene (5 bases). Germline CDR1 reads MDHEN; CDR2 reads SYDVKM. V was pared by 3 bases and J by 4 bases, with 12 bases between. CDR3 size: 14 residues. CDR3 in amino acids: CASSFSMRGTEAFF. CDR3 nucleotides: TGTGCCAGCAGTTTCAGCATGAGGGGCACTGAAGCTTTCTTT.